Listed here are 21 T cell receptor beta chains from one sample, sequenced in a study of cytomegalovirus exposure and HLA in healthy donors. The PCR employed 60 Vbeta primers together with 13 Jbeta primers. Some clones are missing from TCRdb's copy, which holds only in-frame ones; the method was immunoSEQ multiplex PCR. The sample has approximately 150,000 clones, about three quarters seen once. Sequencing input: PBMCs. These receptors all come from a middle-aged man in good health and CMV-seropositive.

J is TRBJ1-4 and V is TRBV15; maybe TRBD1 (5 bases). The germline V gene encodes CDR1 LNHNV and CDR2 YYDKDF (reference sequence). The V end lost 5 bases, the J end lost 1 base, and 17 bases lay between the germline ends. There are 17 residues in the CDR3. The CDR3 is CATSPLAGVGTNEKLFF. The CDR3 DNA reads TGTGCCACCAGCCCTCTCGCGGGGGTTGGAACTAATGAAAAACTGTTTTTT.

This chain joins TRBV5-1 and TRBJ2-3; 14 nucleotides align to TRBD2. CDR3 length: 21 residues. The germline V gene encodes CDR1 SGHRS and CDR2 YFSETQ. J lost 0 bases, V lost 3 bases, and 15 bases had no gene match. CDR3 sequence reads: CASSWPPGLAGVSPSTDTQYF. CDR3 DNA sequence: TGCGCCAGCAGCTGGCCGCCGGGACTAGCGGGAGTTAGTCCTAGCACAGATACGCAGTATTTT.

The chain couples TRBV5-5 to TRBJ1-1; TRBD1 is a possible D gene (5 bases). Germline lookup yields CDR1 SGHKS and CDR2 YYEKEE (reference sequence). CDR3 length: 13 residues. Trimming shortened V by 0 bases and J by 7 bases, and 10 bases separated the two germline ends. In nucleotides, the CDR3 is TGTGCCAGCAGCTTGGGGGGAGGGGTTGAAGCTTTCTTT. This gives the protein CASSLGGGVEAFF. The complete variable domain, with remaining parts taken from reference TRBV5-5 and TRBJ1-1, reads DAGVTQSPTHLIKTRGQQVTLRCSPISGHKSVSWYQQVLGQGPQFIFQYYEKEERGRGNFPDRFSARQFPNYSSELNVNALLLGDSALYLCASSLGGGVEAFFGQGTRLTVV.

The V gene is TRBV12-2, the J gene TRBJ1-1. TRBV12-2 is designated a pseudogene. This CDR3 is 10 amino acids long. The DNA of the CDR3 is TGTGCAAGTCGGTCCCGGGTGGCTTTCTTT. It translates to CASRSRVAFF.

V gene TRBV10-1 combines with J gene TRBJ2-1; no clear D gene. The CDR3 has 12 residues. Germline values: CDR1 WNHNN, CDR2 SYGVQD (reference sequence). V was clipped by 5 bases and J by 4 bases, with 6 bases between them. The CDR3 region has the DNA TGCGCCAGCAGTATGTCTTACAATGAGCAGTTCTTC. Protein sequence: CASSMSYNEQFF.

The chain combines TRBV19 with TRBJ2-1, with 15 bases matching TRBD2. The CDR3 runs 18 residues. The germline V gene encodes CDR1 LNHDA and CDR2 SQIVND (reference sequence). V lost 5 bases, J lost 7 bases, and 12 bases stayed unmatched. Written as DNA, the CDR3 is TGTGCCAGTAGTGTAATATCCGGGACTAGCGGGAGGAGGAATGAGCAGTTCTTC. Protein product: CASSVISGTSGRRNEQFF.

V usage is TRBV18 and J usage is TRBJ1-1; D gene uncertain. Germline assignment: CDR1 KGHSH and CDR2 LQKENI. The CDR3 sequence is 15 residues long. Trimming pared 1 base from V and 4 bases from J, leaving 13 bases between. The DNA for the CDR3 is TGTGCCAGCTCACCACGTGCAAATGAGGGCACTGAAGCTTTCTTT. It encodes CASSPRANEGTEAFF.

V is TRBV9 and J is TRBJ2-7; 9 bases agree with TRBD2. The germline gives CDR1 SGDLS, CDR2 YYNGEE. The V segment lost 0 bases and the J segment 6 bases; nucleotides outside the gene matches: 10. The CDR3 sequence is 16 residues long. The CDR3 coding sequence is TGTGCCAGCAGCGTAGCACCGATAGCGGGAGATGGCGAGCAGTACTTC. This codes for CASSVAPIAGDGEQYF.

This chain links TRBV4-2 with TRBJ2-7, with 8 bases matching TRBD2. Germline V gives CDR1 LGHNA, CDR2 YNFKEQ. The CDR3 runs to 14 residues. With 4 bases clipped from V and 4 bases from J, the junction kept 6 bases outside the gene matches. The CDR3 DNA sequence: TGTGCCAGCAGCCCGCAACTAGCGGAGTACGAGCAGTACTTC. Translating it yields CASSPQLAEYEQYF.

The rearrangement uses TRBV2 and TRBJ2-2, with D tentatively TRBD1 (6 bases). This CDR3 is built from 17 residues. Germline CDR1 SNHLY, CDR2 FYNNEI. The germline V and J ends were trimmed by 3 bases and 5 bases, with 19 bases remaining between them. CDR3 sequence reads: CASSDPYRVGVTGELFF. The CDR3 region has the DNA TGTGCCAGCAGTGACCCCTACAGGGTTGGGGTAACCGGGGAGCTGTTTTTT.

The chain joins TRBV9 to TRBJ2-1; 12 positions agree with TRBD2. The CDR3 extends over 18 amino acids. Germline V gives CDR1 SGDLS, CDR2 YYNGEE. Trimming took 0 bases from V and 10 from J; bases not matched to a gene: 14. The CDR3 DNA reads as TGTGCCAGCAGCGTAGATGTGAGACTAGCGGGAGTTACACGGGAGCAGTTCTTC. This translates into CASSVDVRLAGVTREQFF.

The chain is built from TRBV19 and TRBJ1-2; D ambiguous. Germline V gene data show CDR1 as LNHDA and CDR2 as SQIVND (reference sequence). The germline V and J ends were trimmed by 5 bases and 8 bases, with 21 bases remaining between them. CDR3 length equals 15 residues. Here the CDR3 reads CASSSAGTLSRGYTF. The CDR3 DNA reads as TGTGCCAGTAGTTCGGCGGGCACTCTCAGTCGGGGCTACACCTTC.

This clone was seen more than once but under ten times. This chain connects TRBV28 to TRBJ2-7; 7 bases match TRBD2. Germline V gene sequence: CDR1 MDHEN, CDR2 SYDVKM. V lost 5 bases and J lost 10; bases outside the gene matches: 17. There are 15 residues in the CDR3. DNA for the CDR3: TGTGCCAGCAGTCCGTCCGTTGGCGGGAGCAGGATTCAGTACTTC. Protein sequence: CASSPSVGGSRIQYF.

This rearrangement joins TRBV7-9 to TRBJ2-5; 7 bases are a match to TRBD2. The trim removed 3 bases at V and 1 base at J, leaving 11 bases unmatched. The V gene's germline CDR1 is SEHNR and CDR2 FQNEAQ (reference sequence). This CDR3 is 17 amino acids long. Here the CDR3 reads CASSLQLGEGSQETQYF. In DNA, the CDR3 is TGTGCCAGCAGCTTGCAACTGGGGGAGGGATCCCAAGAGACCCAGTACTTC. Supplemented by reference TRBV7-9 and TRBJ2-5, the full variable domain reads DTGVSQNPRHKITKRGQNVTFRCDPISEHNRLYWYRQTLGQGPEFLTYFQNEAQLEKSRLLSDRFSAERPKGSFSTLEIQRTEQGDSAMYLCASSLQLGEGSQETQYFGPGTRLLVL.

This clone was picked up one time. V is TRBV28 and J is TRBJ2-1; TRBD2 matches 11 bases. This CDR3 is built from 18 residues. Unmatched junction bases numbered 9, after V lost 4 bases and J lost 1 base. Per germline, CDR1 MDHEN and CDR2 SYDVKM. This CDR3 reads CASSSHFSGRASYNEQFF. CDR3 bases: TGTGCCAGCAGTTCACACTTTAGCGGGAGGGCATCCTACAATGAGCAGTTCTTC.

The gene calls are TRBV7-9 and TRBJ2-1; D may be TRBD1 (7 bases). Trimming took 8 bases from V and 0 from J, leaving 14 bases between them. The CDR3 runs to 15 residues. The germline gives CDR1 SEHNR, CDR2 FQNEAQ (reference sequence). The CDR3 loop is CASGGGGISYNEQFF. CDR3 sequence (DNA): TGTGCCAGCGGAGGGGGCGGGATCTCCTACAATGAGCAGTTCTTC.

The rearrangement links TRBV2 to TRBJ1-2, with D maybe TRBD1 (5 bases). CDR3 length equals 13 residues. Deletions cut 5 bases from V and 0 bases from J, with 7 bases between. From germline, CDR1 is SNHLY and CDR2 FYNNEI. The CDR3 DNA reads as TGTGCCAGCAGTACGGACACTAACTATGGCTACACCTTC. Its translation: CASSTDTNYGYTF.

The chain carries TRBV28 and TRBJ2-3; 12 bases are shared with TRBD2. The CDR3 has 15 amino acids. V was clipped by 6 bases and J by 5 bases; unmatched bases: 6. CDR1 and CDR2 from the germline V gene are MDHEN and SYDVKM. CDR3 in DNA: TGTGCCAGCAGGCCTAGCGGGAGGGCCAAAGATACGCAGTATTTT. It codes for CASRPSGRAKDTQYF.

The J gene is TRBJ2-1, the V gene TRBV5-1; the D gene is possibly TRBD2 (6 bases). Looked up from germline, CDR1 is SGHRS and CDR2 is YFSETQ. The length of the CDR3 is 15 residues. Trimming shortened V by 0 bases and J by 1 base, and 8 bases separated the two germline ends. CDR3 DNA: TGCGCCAGCAGCTTGGTCGGAGGGTCCTACAATGAGCAGTTCTTC. It translates to CASSLVGGSYNEQFF. The full variable domain, its missing parts supplied by reference TRBV5-1 and TRBJ2-1, is KAGVTQTPRYLIKTRGQQVTLSCSPISGHRSVSWYQQTPGQGLQFLFEYFSETQRNKGNFPGRFSGRQFSNSRSEMNVSTLELGDSALYLCASSLVGGSYNEQFFGPGTRLTVL.

The gene calls are TRBV9 and TRBJ2-1, with 7 bases that match TRBD1. CDR3 length: 16 residues. The germline gives CDR1 SGDLS, CDR2 YYNGEE. Losses at the gene ends were 0 bases for V and 6 bases for J; bases not matched to a gene: 9. Here the CDR3 DNA reads TGTGCCAGCAGCGTAGGAGGGGGCAGCGGCTTCAATGAGCAGTTCTTC. Protein sequence: CASSVGGGSGFNEQFF.

V gene TRBV2 combines with J gene TRBJ1-2; D possibly corresponds to TRBD1 (5 bases). Germline CDR1 SNHLY, CDR2 FYNNEI. Trimming took off 3 bases at V and 7 bases at J, with 12 bases between the two ends. This CDR3 contains 13 residues. CDR3: CASSEIGGSGYTF. DNA of the CDR3: TGTGCCAGCAGTGAGATTGGGGGGTCTGGCTACACCTTC. Looking up the rest from reference TRBV2 and TRBJ1-2 gives the full variable domain: EPEVTQTPSHQVTQMGQEVILRCVPISNHLYFYWYRQILGQKVEFLVSFYNNEISEKSEIFDDQFSVERPDGSNFTLKIRSTKLEDSAMYFCASSEIGGSGYTFGSGTRLTVV.